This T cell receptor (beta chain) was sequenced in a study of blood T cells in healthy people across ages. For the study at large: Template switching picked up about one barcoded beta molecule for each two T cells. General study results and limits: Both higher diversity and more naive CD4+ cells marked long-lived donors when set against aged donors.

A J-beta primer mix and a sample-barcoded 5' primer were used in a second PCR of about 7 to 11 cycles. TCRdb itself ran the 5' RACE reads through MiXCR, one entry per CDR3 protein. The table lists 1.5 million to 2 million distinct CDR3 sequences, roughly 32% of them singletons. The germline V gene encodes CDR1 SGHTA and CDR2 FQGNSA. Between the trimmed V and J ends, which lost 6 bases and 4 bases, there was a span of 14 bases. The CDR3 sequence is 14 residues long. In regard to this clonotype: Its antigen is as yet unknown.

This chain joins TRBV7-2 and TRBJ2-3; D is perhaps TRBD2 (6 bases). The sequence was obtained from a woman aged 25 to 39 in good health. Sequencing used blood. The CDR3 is CASRLAPIADTQYF. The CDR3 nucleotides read TGTGCCAGCAGACTAGCCCCAATCGCAGATACGCAGTATTTT.